The text below deals with one TCR beta chain. Its antigen is not identified. In germline, CDR1 is MGHRA, CDR2 YSYEKL. V shed 2 bases and J 2 bases; nucleotides not matched to a gene: 5. The CDR3 covers 16 residues. The sample is drawn from a study of cytomegalovirus exposure and HLA in healthy donors. Study-level results: Sequences of the TCR beta chain were said to predict the HLA-A and HLA-B alleles of most subjects accurately. Roughly uniform sequencing depth across donors was assumed, possibly incorrectly. A list of 150 to 200 TCR beta chains associated with cytomegalovirus was given.

The primer mix had 60 Vbeta and 13 Jbeta primers. Libraries were prepared by immunoSEQ multiplex PCR; TCRdb keeps only in-frame clonotypes and omits some of them. Here the sample spans 120,000 or so clones, 78% being singletons. Specimen: PBMCs. The chain recombines TRBV4-1 with TRBJ2-5, with 10 bases lining up with TRBD1. The receptor comes from a man aged 25-45 years in good health and CMV-seropositive. The CDR3, as DNA: TGCGCCAGCAGCCAAATGCGACAGGGGGCACAAGAGACCCAGTACTTC. As protein: CASSQMRQGAQETQYF.